These T cell receptor beta chains were read from a single sample in a study of blood T cell repertoires in COVID-19. Profiled with immunoSEQ multiplex PCR; TCRdb holds only in-frame clones, not every one. Of about 170,000 clones listed, around four fifths were seen once; the top ten hold around 8%. The sequencing input was peripheral blood. These receptor sequences come from a woman aged 80 or over with COVID-19, enrolled during active disease. Each CDR3 is given with its conserved first and last residue.

V	J	CDR3
TRBV2	TRBJ1-4	CASSRDRANEKLFF
TRBV19	TRBJ1-1	CASSIFFGGREAFF
TRBV3-1/TRBV3-2	TRBJ2-3	CASSLRGGEGADTQYF
TRBV4-2	TRBJ1-2	CASSLLDRAYGYTF
TRBV23-1	TRBJ2-5	CASSQPGGAPLQETQYF
TRBV2	TRBJ2-5	CASSEGQDAETQYF
TRBV3-1/TRBV3-2	TRBJ1-2	CASSTPGYGYTF
TRBV5-4	TRBJ1-6	CASSKGAAYSPLHF
TRBV4-1	TRBJ2-7	CASSQDVTGFYEQYF
TRBV3-1/TRBV3-2	TRBJ1-4	CASSHRAGHGKLFF
TRBV7-3	TRBJ2-5	CASSSSGQETQYF
TRBV5-4	TRBJ2-1	CASSPRTSGRNEQFF
TRBV2	TRBJ1-4	CASRDRASGEKLFF
TRBV15	TRBJ1-2	CATSRDRQGGGYTF
TRBV3-1/TRBV3-2	TRBJ2-3	CASSRGLETDTQYF
TRBV3-1/TRBV3-2	TRBJ1-4	CASSQTGATNEKLFF
TRBV9	TRBJ2-5	CASSATWDSRGETQYF
TRBV7-9	TRBJ1-1	CASSFHSTEAFF
TRBV18	TRBJ2-7	CASSPVAPGQFHEQYF
TRBV10-3	TRBJ1-1	CAIRTGVGGEANTEAFF
TRBV19	TRBJ2-2	CASSREGSYTGELFF
TRBV19	TRBJ2-7	CASSKFSGQGYEQYF
TRBV28	TRBJ1-5	CASKTGVNQPQHF
TRBV2	TRBJ1-2	CALQQSEGPGGYTF
TRBV24-1	TRBJ1-5	CATTPPGTDSNQPQHF
TRBV14	TRBJ1-1	CASSQEGGRGRYTEAFF
TRBV5-1	TRBJ2-3	CASSPVAGPSTDTQYF